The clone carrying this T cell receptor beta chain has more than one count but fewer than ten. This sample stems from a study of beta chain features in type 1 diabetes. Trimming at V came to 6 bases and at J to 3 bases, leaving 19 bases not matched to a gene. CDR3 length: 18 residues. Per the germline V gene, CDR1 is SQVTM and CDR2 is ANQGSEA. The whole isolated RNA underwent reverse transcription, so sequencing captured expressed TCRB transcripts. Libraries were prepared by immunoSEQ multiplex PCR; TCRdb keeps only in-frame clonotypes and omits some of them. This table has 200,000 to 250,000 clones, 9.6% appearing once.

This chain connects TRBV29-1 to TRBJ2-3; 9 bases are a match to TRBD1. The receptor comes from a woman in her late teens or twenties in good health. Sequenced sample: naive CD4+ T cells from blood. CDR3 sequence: CSVRGMVRTGVITDTQYF. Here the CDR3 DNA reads TGCAGCGTCAGGGGAATGGTTCGGACAGGGGTTATAACAGATACGCAGTATTTT.